The entry below gives a single TCR beta chain sequence along with its context. Antigen unknown. According to the study, genomic DNA was the template for TCR beta VDJ and CDR3 profiling. TCRdb independently ran MiXCR on the reads; one entry per CDR3 protein. The data hold 220,000 or so distinct CDR3 sequences, with 65% observed a single time. Trimming stripped 1 base from V and 13 bases from J, with 17 bases between. The CDR3 is made up of 14 amino acids. Germline V lookup: CDR1 SGHTA, CDR2 FQGTGA. This specimen comes from a study of CD8+CD57+ T cells in acquired aplastic anemia. For the study at large: Across the sorted CD4+ and CD8+ cells, DNA amounts averaged about 3 ug. Overall study findings and caveats: Patients and controls had in common approximately 29 CD8+ CDR3 sequences.

All sequencing subjects had displayed CD8+CD57+ cell expansion on flow cytometry. Each of the patients presented with severe acquired aplastic anemia. By the time of blood sampling, patients had still received no therapy. The chain has TRBV7-3 and TRBJ2-1, with D unresolved. Input material: sorted CD4+, CD8+, or CD8+CD57+ T cells (not recorded which) from PBMCs. This clonotype originated in a human donor with aplastic anemia. The CDR3 DNA reads TGTGCCAGCAGCTTAAGTGCCACCCAAGTCCCTCAGTTCTTC. This sequence encodes CASSLSATQVPQFF.